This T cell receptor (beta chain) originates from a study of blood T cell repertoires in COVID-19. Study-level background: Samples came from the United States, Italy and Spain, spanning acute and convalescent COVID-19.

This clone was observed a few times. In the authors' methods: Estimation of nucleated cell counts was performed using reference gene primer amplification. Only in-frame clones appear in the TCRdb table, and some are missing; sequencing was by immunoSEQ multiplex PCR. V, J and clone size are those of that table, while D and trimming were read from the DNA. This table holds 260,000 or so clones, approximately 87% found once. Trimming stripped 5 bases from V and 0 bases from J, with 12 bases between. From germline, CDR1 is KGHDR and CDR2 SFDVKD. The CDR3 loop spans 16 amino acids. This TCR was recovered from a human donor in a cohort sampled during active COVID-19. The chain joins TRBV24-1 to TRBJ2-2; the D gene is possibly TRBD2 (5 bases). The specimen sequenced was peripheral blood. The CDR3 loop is CATSGRLSSNTGELFF. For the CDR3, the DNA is TGTGCCACCAGTGGCCGACTATCTTCGAACACCGGGGAGCTGTTTTTT.